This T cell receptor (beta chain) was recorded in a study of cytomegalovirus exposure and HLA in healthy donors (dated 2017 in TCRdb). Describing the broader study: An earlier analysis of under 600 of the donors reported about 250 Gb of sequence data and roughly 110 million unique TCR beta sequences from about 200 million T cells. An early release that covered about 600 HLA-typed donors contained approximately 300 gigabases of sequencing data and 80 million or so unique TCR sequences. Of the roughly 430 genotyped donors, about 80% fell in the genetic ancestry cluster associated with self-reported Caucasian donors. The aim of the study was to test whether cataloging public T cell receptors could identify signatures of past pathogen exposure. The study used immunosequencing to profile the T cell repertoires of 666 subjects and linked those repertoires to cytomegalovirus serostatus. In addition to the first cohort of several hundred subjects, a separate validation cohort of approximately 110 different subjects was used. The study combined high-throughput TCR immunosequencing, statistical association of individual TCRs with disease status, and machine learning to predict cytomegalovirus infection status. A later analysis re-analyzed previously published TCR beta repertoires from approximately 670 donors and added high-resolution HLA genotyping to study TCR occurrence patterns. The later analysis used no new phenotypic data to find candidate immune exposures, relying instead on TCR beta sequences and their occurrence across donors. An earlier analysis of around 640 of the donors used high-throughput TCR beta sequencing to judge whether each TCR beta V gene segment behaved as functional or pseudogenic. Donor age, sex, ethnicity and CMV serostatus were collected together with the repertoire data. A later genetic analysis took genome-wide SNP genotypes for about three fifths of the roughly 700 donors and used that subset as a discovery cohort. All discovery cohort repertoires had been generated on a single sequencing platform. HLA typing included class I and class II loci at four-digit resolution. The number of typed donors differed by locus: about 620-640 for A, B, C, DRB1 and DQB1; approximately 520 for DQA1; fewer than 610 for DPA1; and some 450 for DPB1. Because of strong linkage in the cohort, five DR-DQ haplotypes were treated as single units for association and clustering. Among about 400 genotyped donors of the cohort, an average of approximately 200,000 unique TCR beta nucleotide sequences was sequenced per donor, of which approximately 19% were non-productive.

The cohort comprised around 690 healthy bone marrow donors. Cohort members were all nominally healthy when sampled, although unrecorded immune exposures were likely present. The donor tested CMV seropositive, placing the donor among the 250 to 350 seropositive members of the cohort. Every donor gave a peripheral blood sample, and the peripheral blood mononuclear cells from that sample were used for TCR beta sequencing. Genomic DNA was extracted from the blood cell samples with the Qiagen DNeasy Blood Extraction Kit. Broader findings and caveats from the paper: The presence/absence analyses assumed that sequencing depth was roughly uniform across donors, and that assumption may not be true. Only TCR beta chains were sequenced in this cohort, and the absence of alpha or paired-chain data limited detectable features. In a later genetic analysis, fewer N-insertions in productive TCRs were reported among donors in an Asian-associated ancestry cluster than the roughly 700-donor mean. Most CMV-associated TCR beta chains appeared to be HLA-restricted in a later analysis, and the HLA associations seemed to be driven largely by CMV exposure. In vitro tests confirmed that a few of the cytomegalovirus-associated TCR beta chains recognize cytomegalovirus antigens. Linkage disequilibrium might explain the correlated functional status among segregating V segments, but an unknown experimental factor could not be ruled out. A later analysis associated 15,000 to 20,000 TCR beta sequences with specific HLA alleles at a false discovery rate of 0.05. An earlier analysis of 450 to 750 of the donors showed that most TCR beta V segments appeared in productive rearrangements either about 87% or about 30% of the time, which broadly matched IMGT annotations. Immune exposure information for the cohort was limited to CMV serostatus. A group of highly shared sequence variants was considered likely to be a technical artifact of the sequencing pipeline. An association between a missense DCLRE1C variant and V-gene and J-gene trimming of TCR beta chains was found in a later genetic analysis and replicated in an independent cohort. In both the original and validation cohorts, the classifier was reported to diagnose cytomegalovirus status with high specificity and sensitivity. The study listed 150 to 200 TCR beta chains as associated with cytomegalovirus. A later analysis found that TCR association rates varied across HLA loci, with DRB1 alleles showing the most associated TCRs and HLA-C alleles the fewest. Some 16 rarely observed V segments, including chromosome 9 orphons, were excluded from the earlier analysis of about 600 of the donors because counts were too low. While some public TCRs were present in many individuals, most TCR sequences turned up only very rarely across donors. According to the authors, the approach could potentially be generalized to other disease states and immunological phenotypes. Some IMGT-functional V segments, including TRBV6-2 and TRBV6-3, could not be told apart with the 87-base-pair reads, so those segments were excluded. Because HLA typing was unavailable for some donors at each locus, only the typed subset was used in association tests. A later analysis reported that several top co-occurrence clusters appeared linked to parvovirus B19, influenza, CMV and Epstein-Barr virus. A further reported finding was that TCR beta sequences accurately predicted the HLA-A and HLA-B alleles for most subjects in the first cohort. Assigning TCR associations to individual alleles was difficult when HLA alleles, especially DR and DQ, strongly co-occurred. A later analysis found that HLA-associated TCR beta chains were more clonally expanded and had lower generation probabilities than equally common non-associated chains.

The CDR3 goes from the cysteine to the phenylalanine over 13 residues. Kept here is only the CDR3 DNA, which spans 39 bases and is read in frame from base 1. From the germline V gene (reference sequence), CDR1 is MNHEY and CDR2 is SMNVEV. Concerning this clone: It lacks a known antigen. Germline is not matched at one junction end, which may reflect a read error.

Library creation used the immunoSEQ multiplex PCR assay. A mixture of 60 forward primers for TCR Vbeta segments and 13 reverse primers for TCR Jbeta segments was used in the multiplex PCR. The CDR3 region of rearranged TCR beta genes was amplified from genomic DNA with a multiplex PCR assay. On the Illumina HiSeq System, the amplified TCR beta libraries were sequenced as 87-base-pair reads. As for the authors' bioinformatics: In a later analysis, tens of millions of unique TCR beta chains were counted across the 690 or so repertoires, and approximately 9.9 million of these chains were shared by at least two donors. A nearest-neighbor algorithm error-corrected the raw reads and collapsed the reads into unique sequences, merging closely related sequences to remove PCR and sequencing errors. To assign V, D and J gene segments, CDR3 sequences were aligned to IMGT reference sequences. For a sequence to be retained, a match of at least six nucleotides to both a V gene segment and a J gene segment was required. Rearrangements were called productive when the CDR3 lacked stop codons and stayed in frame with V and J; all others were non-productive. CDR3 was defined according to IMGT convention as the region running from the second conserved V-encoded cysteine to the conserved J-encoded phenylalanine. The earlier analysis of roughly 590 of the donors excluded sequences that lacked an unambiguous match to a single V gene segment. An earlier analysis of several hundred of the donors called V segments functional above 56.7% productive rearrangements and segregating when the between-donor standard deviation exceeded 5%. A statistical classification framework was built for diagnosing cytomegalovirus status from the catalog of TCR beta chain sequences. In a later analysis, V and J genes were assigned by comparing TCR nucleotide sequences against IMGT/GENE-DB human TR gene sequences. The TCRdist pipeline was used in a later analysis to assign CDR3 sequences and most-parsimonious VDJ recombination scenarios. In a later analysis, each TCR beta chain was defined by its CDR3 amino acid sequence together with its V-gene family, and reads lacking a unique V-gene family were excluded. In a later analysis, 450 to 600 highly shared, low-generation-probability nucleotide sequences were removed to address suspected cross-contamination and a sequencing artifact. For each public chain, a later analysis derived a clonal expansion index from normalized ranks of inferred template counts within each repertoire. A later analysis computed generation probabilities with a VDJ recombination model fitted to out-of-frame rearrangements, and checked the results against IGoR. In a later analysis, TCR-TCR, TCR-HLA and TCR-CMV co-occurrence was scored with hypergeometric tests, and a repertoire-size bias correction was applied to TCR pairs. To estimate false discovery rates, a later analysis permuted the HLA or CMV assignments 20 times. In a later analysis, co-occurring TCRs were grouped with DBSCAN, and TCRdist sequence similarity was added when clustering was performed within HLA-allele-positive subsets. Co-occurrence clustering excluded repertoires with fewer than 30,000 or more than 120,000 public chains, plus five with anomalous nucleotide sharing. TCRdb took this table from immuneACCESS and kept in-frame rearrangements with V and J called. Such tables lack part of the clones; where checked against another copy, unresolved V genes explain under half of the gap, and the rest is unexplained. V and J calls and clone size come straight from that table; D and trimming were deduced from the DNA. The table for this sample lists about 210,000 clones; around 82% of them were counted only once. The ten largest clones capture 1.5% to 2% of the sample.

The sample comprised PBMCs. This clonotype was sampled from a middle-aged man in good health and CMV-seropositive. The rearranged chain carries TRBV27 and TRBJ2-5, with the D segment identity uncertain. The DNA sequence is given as TGTGCCAGCAGTTTTCAGACTCCCGGCGGATTGAACTTC. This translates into CASSFQTPGGLNF.